This T cell receptor beta chain was sequenced for a study of blood T cell repertoires in COVID-19. Turning to the study itself: Nucleic acid was either cDNA or gDNA, and it came from T cells, B-cell-depleted T cells, or PBMCs.

This clone was recorded only once. The method was immunoSEQ multiplex PCR; TCRdb's version includes in-frame clones alone and lacks a portion of them. The table shows some 290,000 clones, with around 87% occurring only once. This TCR came from a middle-aged woman with COVID-19, enrolled during active disease. Material for sequencing was peripheral blood.

CDR3: CASSQSGGDGYTF. In nucleotides, the CDR3 is TGTGCCAGCAGCCAGTCTGGGGGCGATGGCTACACCTTC. The chain recombines TRBV3-1 (or the pseudogene TRBV3-2) with TRBJ1-2; D is perhaps TRBD1 (6 bases). The CDR3 loop spans 13 amino acids. The V end was cut by 3 bases, the J end by 6 bases, with 11 bases between. Germline values: CDR1 LGHDT, CDR2 YNNKEL (reference sequence).